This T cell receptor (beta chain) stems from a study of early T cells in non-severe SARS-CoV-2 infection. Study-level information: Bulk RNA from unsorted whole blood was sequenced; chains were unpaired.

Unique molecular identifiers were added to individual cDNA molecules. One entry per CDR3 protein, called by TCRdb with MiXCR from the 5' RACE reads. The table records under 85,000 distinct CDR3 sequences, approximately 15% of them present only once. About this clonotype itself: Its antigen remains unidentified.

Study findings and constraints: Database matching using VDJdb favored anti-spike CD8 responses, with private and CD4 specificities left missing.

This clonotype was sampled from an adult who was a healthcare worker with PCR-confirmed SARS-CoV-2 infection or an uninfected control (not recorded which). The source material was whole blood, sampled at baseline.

The CDR3 nucleotides read TGTGCCAGCAGCCTTGGACAGGGCCGACCCCAAAAGTATTTT. Translated, it gives CASSLGQGRPQKYF. The chain joins TRBV28 to TRBJ2-3, with 8 nucleotides matching TRBD1. Per the germline V gene, CDR1 is MDHEN and CDR2 is SYDVKM. The V and J ends lost 6 bases and 13 bases, in that order; junction bases with no gene match: 15. The CDR3 is 14 amino acids.